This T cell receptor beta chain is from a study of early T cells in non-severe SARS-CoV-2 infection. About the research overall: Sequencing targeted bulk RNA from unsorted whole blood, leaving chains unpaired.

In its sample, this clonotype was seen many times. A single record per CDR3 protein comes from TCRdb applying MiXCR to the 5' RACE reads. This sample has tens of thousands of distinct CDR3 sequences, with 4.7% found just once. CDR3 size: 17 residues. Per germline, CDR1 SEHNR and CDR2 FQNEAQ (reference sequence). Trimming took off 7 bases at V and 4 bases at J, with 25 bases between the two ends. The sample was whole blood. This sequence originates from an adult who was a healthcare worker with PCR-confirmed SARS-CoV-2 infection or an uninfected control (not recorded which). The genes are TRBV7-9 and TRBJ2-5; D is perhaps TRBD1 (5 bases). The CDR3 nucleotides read TGTGCCAGCACGAACACCCAGGCTCGGCAGGGAAGAGAGACCCAGTACTTC. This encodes CASTNTQARQGRETQYF.